A selection of T cell receptor beta chains follows, all from one sample in a study. TCRdb reanalysed the 5' RACE reads using MiXCR and keeps one entry per CDR3 protein. The sample carries just under 65,000 distinct CDR3 sequences, less than 25% recorded once. The sequenced sample was memory CD4+ T cells sorted from a lymph node. The origin of the receptors is a female donor with breast cancer. Both conserved end residues are part of each CDR3.

>TRBV6-1
CASSTGQGLQETQYF
>TRBV6-6
CASRTGQGDTEAFF
>TRBV5-4
CASSRSGSSSYNEQFF
>TRBV9
CASSVSAGLHTDTQYF
>TRBV19
CASSITWGPAAYEQYF
>TRBV7-3
CASSFLDRPSGNTIYF
>TRBV6-2/TRBV6-3
CASSLQTFTEAFF
>TRBV15
CAHPKALAVDEQYF
>TRBV4-3
CASSQEYRSDYGYTF
>TRBV18
CASSPQDQETQYF
>TRBV5-6
CASSRWGSGNEQFF
>TRBV7-9
CASSGQLPTGELFF
>TRBV6-1
CASKTVAGSGELFF
>TRBV5-6
CASSLGGAFSGANVLTF
>TRBV5-6
CASSLSKGYLTDTQYF
>TRBV7-2
CASSLVRGDTQYF
>TRBV7-8
CASSLGPSGEQYF
>TRBV5-1
CASSLGPQGKTQYF
>TRBV6-6
CASSYSLYTEAFF
>TRBV6-5
CASSQGARGNTIYF
>TRBV20-1
CSAIGLVAYNEQFF
>TRBV7-2
CASSLVSSGSYNEQFF
>TRBV5-1
CASSLDGGEYNEQFF
>TRBV5-1
CASSLGTSGTLDTQYF
>TRBV2
CASSEARANYGYTF
>TRBV7-8
CASSSNPSSRQYF
>TRBV6-5
CASSYSNLGGDTQYF
>TRBV5-1
CASRLREGDTQYF
>TRBV7-2
CASSRDWSGADTQYF
>TRBV4-1
CASSRLTGDTEAFF
>TRBV5-6
CASSATGATETQYF
>TRBV6-6
CASGTGMNTEAFF
>TRBV20-1
CSAGGQGTPTNTQYF
>TRBV6-1
CASSDVGGYTF
>TRBV6-2/TRBV6-3
CASSSKGGYNEQFF
>TRBV5-1
CASSPGLAEDTQYF
>TRBV29-1
CSVVGQVNEQFF
>TRBV29-1
CSATSQNTEAFF
>TRBV9
CASSVDSSIYGYTF
>TRBV6-1
CASSEGADSPLHF
>TRBV7-8
CASREGVGTEAFF
>TRBV5-1
CASSLALQTREQFF
>TRBV7-3
CASSPKYQETQYF
>TRBV20-1
CSAREPLRNEQYF
>TRBV4-2
CASSQESQVEQFF
>TRBV28
CASKPGRNEYNEQFF
>TRBV20-1
CSATPGARTDTQYF
>TRBV7-2
CASSLGVTTDTQYF
>TRBV20-1
CSARDGTVNTEAFF
>TRBV5-1
CASSLVPSGSSDTQYF